The 17 T cell receptor beta chains presented below share a single source sample, sequenced in a study of PD-1 blockade in mismatch repair-deficient tumors (dated by TCRdb to about 2017). Library creation used the immunoSEQ multiplex PCR assay. What TCRdb holds here is the immuneACCESS table cut down to in-frame rearrangements. Part of the clones is not present; checked against another copy, under half of the missing clones reflect an unresolved V gene, and the others are unexplained. The sample yields more than 90,000 clones; about 80% were counted once. Roughly 4.8% of the sample rests with the top ten. Sequences were derived from peripheral blood, sampled roughly 60 weeks after starting pembrolizumab. These receptors all stem from an adult with mismatch repair-deficient cancer.

V gene TRBV2 combines with J gene TRBJ2-7; 9 bases map to TRBD2. J was trimmed by 0 bases and V by 3 bases; bases with no gene match: 0. From germline, CDR1 is SNHLY and CDR2 FYNNEI. The CDR3 is 14 residues long. This chain's CDR3 is CASSETSGSYEQYF. Written as DNA, the CDR3 is TGTGCCAGCAGTGAGACTAGCGGCTCCTACGAGCAGTACTTC. Complete variable domain (other parts from reference TRBV2 and TRBJ2-7): EPEVTQTPSHQVTQMGQEVILRCVPISNHLYFYWYRQILGQKVEFLVSFYNNEISEKSEIFDDQFSVERPDGSNFTLKIRSTKLEDSAMYFCASSETSGSYEQYFGPGTRLTVT.

Only one count was recorded for this clone. The chain links TRBV19 to TRBJ1-1, with 7 nucleotides matching TRBD1. This CDR3 region has 15 residues. The germline V gene encodes CDR1 LNHDA and CDR2 SQIVND (reference sequence). After removal of 4 bases from V and 5 bases from J, the junction contained 10 bases not matched to a gene. CDR3 sequence: CASSTLTGLGTEAFF. CDR3 DNA: TGTGCCAGTAGTACTTTGACAGGGTTAGGGACTGAAGCTTTCTTT.

V gene TRBV28 combines with J gene TRBJ1-2, with 7 bases identical to TRBD1. Unmatched junction bases numbered 11, after V lost 3 bases and J lost 4 bases. The germline V gene encodes CDR1 MDHEN and CDR2 SYDVKM. The CDR3 length is 16 residues. CDR3 nucleotides: TGTGCCAGCAGTTTGACCACAGGGGCGAGAAGCTATGGCTACACCTTC. Protein product: CASSLTTGARSYGYTF.

The chain uses TRBV28 and TRBJ1-2; D is unresolved. The V gene lost 5 bases and the J gene lost 4 bases, with 17 bases spanning the gap. The CDR3 covers 15 residues. The germline V gene has CDR1 MDHEN and CDR2 SYDVKM. The CDR3 coding sequence is TGTGCCAGCAGTCCCAGCGCGGCGGAGGGCTATGGCTACACCTTC. Translating gives CASSPSAAEGYGYTF.

This sequence joins TRBV7-3 and TRBJ2-5; D might be TRBD1 (6 bases). The ends were cut back, 2 bases at V and 6 bases at J, with 10 bases in the middle. The CDR3 loop spans 13 amino acids. In germline, CDR1 is SGHTA, CDR2 FQGTGA. CDR3 sequence (DNA): TGTGCCAGCAGCTTACGAGGGGGACAGACCCAGTACTTC. Protein sequence: CASSLRGGQTQYF.

V gene TRBV27 combines with J gene TRBJ2-5; D is perhaps TRBD1 (6 bases). Per the germline V gene, CDR1 is MNHEY and CDR2 is SMNVEV (reference sequence). V dropped 1 base and J dropped 0 bases, with 9 bases sitting between them. CDR3 length: 15 amino acids. The CDR3 DNA sequence: TGTGCCAGCAGTTTATGGGCAGGGGACCAAGAGACCCAGTACTTC. This translates into CASSLWAGDQETQYF.

The chain links TRBV4-1 to TRBJ2-1, with 10 bases fitting TRBD2. The V segment lost 3 bases and the J segment 4 bases; nucleotides outside the gene matches: 6. Germline V gives CDR1 MGHRA, CDR2 YSYEKL. The CDR3 is made up of 16 amino acids. This CDR3 reads CASSHLLAGAYNEQFF. CDR3 nucleotides: TGCGCCAGCAGCCACCTCCTAGCGGGAGCTTACAATGAGCAGTTCTTC.

Only a few counts were recorded for this clone. The chain combines TRBV6-5 with TRBJ1-2; D gene unclear. The V gene lost 6 bases and the J gene lost 2 bases, with 4 bases spanning the gap. Germline lookup yields CDR1 MNHEY and CDR2 SVGAGI. CDR3 length equals 11 residues. The CDR3 sequence is CASRTNYGYTF. For the CDR3, the DNA is TGTGCCAGCAGGACAAACTATGGCTACACCTTC.

The rearrangement uses TRBV5-1 and TRBJ2-7; 7 bases fit TRBD1. The V gene end was trimmed by 0 bases and the J gene end by 5 bases; junction bases not matched to a gene: 8. CDR1 and CDR2 (germline): SGHRS, YFSETQ. This CDR3 has 15 amino acids. The DNA for the CDR3 is TGCGCCAGCAGCTTGGAAGGAGGACAGGTCCACGAGCAGTACTTC. Protein product: CASSLEGGQVHEQYF.

V and J are TRBV4-1 and TRBJ2-1, with 8 bases fitting TRBD1. CDR1 MGHRA and CDR2 YSYEKL come from the germline V gene. This CDR3 is built from 14 residues. V lost 6 bases, J lost 8 bases, and 9 bases stayed unmatched. CDR3 loop: CASSPGQENYEQFF. In nucleotides, the CDR3 is TGCGCCAGCAGTCCGGGACAGGAGAATTATGAGCAGTTCTTC.

The genes are TRBV5-1 and TRBJ2-1; 8 bases map to TRBD2. The germline CDR1 and CDR2 sequences are SGHRS and YFSETQ. V lost 4 bases, J lost 5 bases, and 11 bases stayed unmatched. CDR3 length equals 16 residues. CDR3 residues: CASSPVSGSPHNEQFF. As DNA, the CDR3 is TGCGCCAGCAGCCCTGTGAGCGGGAGTCCCCACAATGAGCAGTTCTTC.

The rearrangement uses TRBV9 and TRBJ2-1; D could derive from TRBD1 or TRBD2 (5 bases each). Germline CDR1 reads SGDLS; CDR2 reads YYNGEE. V shed 4 bases and J shed 2 bases, with 16 bases lying between them. The CDR3 totals 16 residues. CDR3 DNA sequence: TGTGCCAGCAGCTCACCGGGATGGGGCCCCTACAATGAGCAGTTCTTC. Its protein product is CASSSPGWGPYNEQFF.

CDR3 nucleotides: TGTGCCAGCAGGGAAGCGGGAGTGTACAATGAGCAGTTCTTC. It encodes CASREAGVYNEQFF. This chain joins TRBV5-8 and TRBJ2-1, with 8 bases matching TRBD2. This CDR3 has 14 amino acids. From germline, CDR1 is SGHTS and CDR2 YDEGEE. J lost 4 bases, V lost 5 bases, and 5 bases had no gene match.

This sequence joins TRBV7-9 and TRBJ2-1; 10 nucleotides match TRBD2. Germline V lookup: CDR1 SEHNR, CDR2 FQNEAQ (reference sequence). The CDR3 is made up of 16 amino acids. J lost 10 bases, V lost 5 bases, and 14 bases had no gene match. The CDR3 region has the DNA TGTGCCAGCAGCACCCGACTAGCGGGCCGGGGCGGGGAGCAGTTCTTC. Amino acids: CASSTRLAGRGGEQFF.

The chain has TRBV7-6 and TRBJ2-7; 8 bases map to TRBD1. Germline CDR1 is SGHVS and CDR2 is FNYEAQ. V dropped 5 bases and J dropped 10; count of bases not matched to a gene: 4. The CDR3 runs to 11 residues. The CDR3 nucleotides read TGTGCCAGCAGCGTGGACAGGGCCCAGTACTTC. It is translated as CASSVDRAQYF. Filled out from reference TRBV7-6 and TRBJ2-7, the complete variable domain reads GAGVSQSPRYKVTKRGQDVALRCDPISGHVSLYWYRQALGQGPEFLTYFNYEAQQDKSGLPNDRFSAERPEGSISTLTIQRTEQRDSAMYRCASSVDRAQYFGPGTRLTVT.

The chain is built from TRBV2 and TRBJ2-7; 8 nucleotides line up with TRBD2. Germline assignment: CDR1 SNHLY and CDR2 FYNNEI. Germline trimming cut 6 bases from V and 5 bases from J; bases unmatched to any gene: 9. The CDR3 is 14 amino acids. In nucleotides, the CDR3 is TGTGCCAGCAGCCTACGGACTAGCATCGACGAGCAGTACTTC. Its protein product is CASSLRTSIDEQYF.

The sample holds a few counts of this clone. This rearrangement joins TRBV5-4 to TRBJ2-7, with no clear D. Between the trimmed V and J ends, which lost 3 bases and 3 bases, there was a span of 10 bases. Germline CDR1 SGHNT, CDR2 YYREEE (reference sequence). This CDR3 is 13 amino acids long. The CDR3 loop reads CASSSGRIYEQYF. The CDR3 coding sequence is TGTGCCAGCAGCTCAGGACGGATCTACGAGCAGTACTTC.